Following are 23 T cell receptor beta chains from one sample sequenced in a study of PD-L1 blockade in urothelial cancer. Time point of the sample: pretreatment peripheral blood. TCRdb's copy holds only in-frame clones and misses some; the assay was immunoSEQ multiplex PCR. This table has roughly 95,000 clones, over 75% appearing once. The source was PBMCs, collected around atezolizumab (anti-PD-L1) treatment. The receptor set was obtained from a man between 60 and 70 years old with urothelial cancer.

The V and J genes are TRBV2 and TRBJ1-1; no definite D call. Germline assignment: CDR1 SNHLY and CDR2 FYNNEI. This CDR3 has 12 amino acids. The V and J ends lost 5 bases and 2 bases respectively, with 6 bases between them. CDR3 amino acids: CASSSGNTEAFF. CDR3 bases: TGTGCCAGCAGTTCGGGTAACACTGAAGCTTTCTTT.

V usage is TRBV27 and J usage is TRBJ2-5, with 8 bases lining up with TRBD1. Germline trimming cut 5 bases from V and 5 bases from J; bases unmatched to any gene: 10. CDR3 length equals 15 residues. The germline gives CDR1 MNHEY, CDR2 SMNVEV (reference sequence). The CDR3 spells CASSDRGPPRETQYF. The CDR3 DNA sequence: TGTGCCAGCAGTGACAGGGGACCCCCGCGGGAGACCCAGTACTTC.

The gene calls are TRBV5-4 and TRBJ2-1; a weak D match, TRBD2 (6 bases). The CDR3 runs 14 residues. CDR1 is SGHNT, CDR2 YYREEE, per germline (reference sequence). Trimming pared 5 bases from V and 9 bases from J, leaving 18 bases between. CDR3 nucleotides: TGTGCCAGCAGGTCGGACAAGTGGGGGGTTGAGCAGTTCTTC. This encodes CASRSDKWGVEQFF.

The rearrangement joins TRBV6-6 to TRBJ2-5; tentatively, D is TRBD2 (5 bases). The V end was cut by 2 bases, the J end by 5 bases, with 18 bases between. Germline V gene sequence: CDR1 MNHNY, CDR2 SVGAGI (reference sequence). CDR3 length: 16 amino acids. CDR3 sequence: CASSYPPGSAEETQYF. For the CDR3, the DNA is TGTGCCAGCAGTTACCCCCCGGGGTCGGCTGAGGAGACCCAGTACTTC.

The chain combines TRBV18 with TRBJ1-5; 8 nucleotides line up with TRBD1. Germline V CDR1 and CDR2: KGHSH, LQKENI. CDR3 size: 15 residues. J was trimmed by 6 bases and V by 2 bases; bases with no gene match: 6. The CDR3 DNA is TGTGCCAGCTCACCAAGCAGGGGGCAGGGTCAGCCCCAGCATTTT. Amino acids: CASSPSRGQGQPQHF.

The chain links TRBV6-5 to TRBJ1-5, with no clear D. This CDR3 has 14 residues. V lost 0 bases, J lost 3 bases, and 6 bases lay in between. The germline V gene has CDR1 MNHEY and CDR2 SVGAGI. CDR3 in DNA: TGTGCCAGCAGTTACTCGAGGGACAATCAGCCCCAGCATTTT. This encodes CASSYSRDNQPQHF.

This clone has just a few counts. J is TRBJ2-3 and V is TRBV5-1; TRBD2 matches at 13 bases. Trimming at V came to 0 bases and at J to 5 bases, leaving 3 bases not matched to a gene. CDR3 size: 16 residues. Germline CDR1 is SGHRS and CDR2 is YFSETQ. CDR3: CASSLATSGGIDTQYF. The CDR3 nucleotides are TGCGCCAGCAGCTTGGCGACTAGCGGGGGGATAGATACGCAGTATTTT.

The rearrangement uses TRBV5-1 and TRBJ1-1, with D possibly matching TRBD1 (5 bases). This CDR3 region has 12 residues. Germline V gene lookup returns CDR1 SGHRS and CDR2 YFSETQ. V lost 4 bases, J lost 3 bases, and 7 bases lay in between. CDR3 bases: TGCGCCAGCAGCGGGGGGGACACTGAAGCTTTCTTT. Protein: CASSGGDTEAFF.

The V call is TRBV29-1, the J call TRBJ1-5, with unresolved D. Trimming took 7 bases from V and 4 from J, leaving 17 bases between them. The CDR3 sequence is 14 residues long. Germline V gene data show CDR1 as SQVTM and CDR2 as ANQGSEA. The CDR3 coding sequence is TGCAGCGCTCGGTGGGCAGGCGGGAATCAGCCCCAGCATTTT. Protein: CSARWAGGNQPQHF.

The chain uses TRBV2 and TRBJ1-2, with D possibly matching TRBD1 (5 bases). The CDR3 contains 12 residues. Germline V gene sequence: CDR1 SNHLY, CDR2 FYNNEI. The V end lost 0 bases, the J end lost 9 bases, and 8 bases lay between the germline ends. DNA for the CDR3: TGTGCCAGCAGTGAAGCGGGGGGGAGCTACACCTTC. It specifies CASSEAGGSYTF.

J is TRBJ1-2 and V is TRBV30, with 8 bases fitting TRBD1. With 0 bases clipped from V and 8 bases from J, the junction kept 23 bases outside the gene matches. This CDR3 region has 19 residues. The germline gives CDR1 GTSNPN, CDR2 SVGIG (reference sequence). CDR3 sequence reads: CAWSVGGDRTRSLLGGYTF. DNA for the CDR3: TGTGCCTGGAGTGTTGGAGGGGACAGGACCCGAAGCCTCCTGGGGGGCTACACCTTC.

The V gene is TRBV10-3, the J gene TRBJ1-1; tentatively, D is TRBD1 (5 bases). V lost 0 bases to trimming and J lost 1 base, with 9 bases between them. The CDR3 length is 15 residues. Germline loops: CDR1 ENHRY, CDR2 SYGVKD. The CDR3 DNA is TGTGCCATCAGTGAGTCTAGCGGGGCGAACACTGAAGCTTTCTTT. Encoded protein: CAISESSGANTEAFF.

The CDR3 spells CASSLKSPYNEQFF. Here the CDR3 DNA reads TGTGCCAGCAGCTTAAAGAGCCCCTACAATGAGCAGTTCTTC. The chain combines TRBV7-3 with TRBJ2-1, with D hard to call. V was shortened by 1 base and J by 2 bases, with 6 bases between the two germline ends. Germline-derived CDR1 and CDR2 are SGHTA and FQGTGA. The CDR3 runs to 14 residues.

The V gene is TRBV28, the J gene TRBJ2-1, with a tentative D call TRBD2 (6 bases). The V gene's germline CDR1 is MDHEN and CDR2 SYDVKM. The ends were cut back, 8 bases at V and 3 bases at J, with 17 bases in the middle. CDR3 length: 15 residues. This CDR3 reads CASPPQRESYNEQFF. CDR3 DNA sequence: TGTGCCAGCCCACCCCAACGGGAGAGCTACAATGAGCAGTTCTTC.

The CDR3 reads CASRGTSGLYQETQYF. The CDR3 DNA reads TGTGCCAGCAGGGGGACTAGCGGACTTTACCAAGAGACCCAGTACTTC. V and J are TRBV2 and TRBJ2-5; 11 positions agree with TRBD2. The CDR3 totals 16 residues. The V and J ends lost 6 bases and 0 bases, in that order; junction bases with no gene match: 6. CDR1 is SNHLY and CDR2 is FYNNEI in the germline V gene.

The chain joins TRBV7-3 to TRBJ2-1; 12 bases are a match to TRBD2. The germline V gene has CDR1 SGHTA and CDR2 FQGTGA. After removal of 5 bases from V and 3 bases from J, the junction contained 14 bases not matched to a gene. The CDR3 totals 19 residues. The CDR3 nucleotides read TGTGCCAGCAGCCCCCGGAGGGCGACTAGCGGGAGTAGCTACAATGAGCAGTTCTTC. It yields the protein CASSPRRATSGSSYNEQFF.

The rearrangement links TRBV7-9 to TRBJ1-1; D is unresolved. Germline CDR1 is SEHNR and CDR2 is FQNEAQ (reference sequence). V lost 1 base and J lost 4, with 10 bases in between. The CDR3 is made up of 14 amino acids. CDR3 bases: TGTGCCAGCAGCTTAGAGATCGCGGGCACTGAAGCTTTCTTT. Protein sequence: CASSLEIAGTEAFF.

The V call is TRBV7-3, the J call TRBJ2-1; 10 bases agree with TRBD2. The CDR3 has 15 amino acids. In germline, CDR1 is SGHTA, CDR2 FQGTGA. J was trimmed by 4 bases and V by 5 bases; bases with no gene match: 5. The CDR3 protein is CASSPRLAGYNEQFF. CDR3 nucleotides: TGTGCCAGCAGCCCTCGACTAGCGGGTTACAATGAGCAGTTCTTC.

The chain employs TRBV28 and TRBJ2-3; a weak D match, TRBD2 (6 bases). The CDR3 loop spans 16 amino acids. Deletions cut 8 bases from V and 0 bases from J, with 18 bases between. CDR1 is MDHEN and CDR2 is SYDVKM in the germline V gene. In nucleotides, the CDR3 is TGTGCCAGCCGCAGGAGAGGGGAGGATAGCACAGATACGCAGTATTTT. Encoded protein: CASRRRGEDSTDTQYF. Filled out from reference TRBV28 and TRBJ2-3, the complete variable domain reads DVKVTQSSRYLVKRTGEKVFLECVQDMDHENMFWYRQDPGLGLRLIYFSYDVKMKEKGDIPEGYSVSREKKERFSLILESASTNQTSMYLCASRRRGEDSTDTQYFGPGTRLTVL.

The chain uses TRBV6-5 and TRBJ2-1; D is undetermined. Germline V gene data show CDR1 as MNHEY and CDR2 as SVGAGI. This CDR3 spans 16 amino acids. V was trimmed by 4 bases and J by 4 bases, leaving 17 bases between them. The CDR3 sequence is CASSSPSSTLYNEQFF. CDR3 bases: TGTGCCAGCAGTTCCCCCTCATCGACACTTTACAATGAGCAGTTCTTC.

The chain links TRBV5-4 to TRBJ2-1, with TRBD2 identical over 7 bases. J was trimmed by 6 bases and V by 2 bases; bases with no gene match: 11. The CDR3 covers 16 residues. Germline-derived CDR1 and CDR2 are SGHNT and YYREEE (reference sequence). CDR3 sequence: CASSFNRLAPLNEQFF. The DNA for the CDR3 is TGTGCCAGCAGCTTTAACCGACTAGCCCCCCTCAATGAGCAGTTCTTC.

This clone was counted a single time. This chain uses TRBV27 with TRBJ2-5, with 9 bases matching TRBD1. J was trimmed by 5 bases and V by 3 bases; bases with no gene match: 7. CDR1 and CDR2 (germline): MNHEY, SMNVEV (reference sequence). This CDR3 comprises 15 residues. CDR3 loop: CASSLGQGLRETQYF. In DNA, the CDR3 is TGTGCCAGCAGTTTGGGACAGGGCCTAAGGGAGACCCAGTACTTC.

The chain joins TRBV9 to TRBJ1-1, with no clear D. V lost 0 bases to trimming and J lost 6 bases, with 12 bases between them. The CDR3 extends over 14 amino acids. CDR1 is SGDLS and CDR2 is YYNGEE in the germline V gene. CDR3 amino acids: CASSVGSPHAEAFF. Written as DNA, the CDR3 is TGTGCCAGCAGCGTAGGGAGCCCCCACGCTGAAGCTTTCTTT.